This TCR beta chain was sequenced in a study of blood T cell repertoires in COVID-19. Background on the study: T cells, B-cell-depleted T cells, or PBMCs provided the cDNA or gDNA that served as material.

Germline CDR1 is PRHDT and CDR2 is FYEKMQ (reference sequence). The CDR3 is 14 residues long. V was pared by 5 bases and J by 6 bases, with 5 bases of the junction left unmatched. In the original processing: By means of reference gene primer amplification, nucleated cell counts were estimated. Generated by immunoSEQ multiplex PCR, the TCRdb table keeps only in-frame clones and is missing some. Clone size and V and J calls were adopted from that table, with D and trimming inferred from the DNA. This sample has 150,000 to 200,000 clones, with 80% to 90% found just once. Material for sequencing was peripheral blood. This clonotype was sampled from a man between 60 and 75 years old with acute or convalescent COVID-19. V and J are TRBV13 and TRBJ1-1; TRBD1 aligns across 11 bases. Here the CDR3 reads CASSLTGQGAEAFF. The CDR3 DNA reads as TGTGCCAGCAGCCTGACGGGACAGGGGGCTGAAGCTTTCTTT.